The text below deals with one TCR beta chain. The sample is drawn from a study of T cells in Graves' hyperthyroidism and ophthalmopathy. TCR beta CDR3 regions were amplified from RNA. Primed by the HTBI set, a first-round RT-PCR was run on the TCR CDR3. MiXCR, applied by TCRdb to the multiplex PCR reads, yields one record per CDR3 protein. In the table there are a few hundred thousand distinct CDR3 sequences, about a sixth of which are singletons. Those with hyperthyroidism were 18 to 65 years old, newly diagnosed, and ill for under 2 months. Those patients with uncontrolled infection, other autoimmune disease, pregnancy or lactation were excluded. This CDR3 comprises 17 residues. Germline V CDR1 and CDR2: WSHSY, SAAADI. Trimming took 5 bases from V and 0 from J; bases not matched to a gene: 5.

This clonotype was obtained from a woman aged 18-29 years with Graves' hyperthyroidism that later progressed to Graves' ophthalmopathy. Sample: blood. V gene TRBV10-2 combines with J gene TRBJ2-1; 12 bases match TRBD2. CDR3 in DNA: TGCGCCAGCAGTATTACTAGCGGGAGGAACTCCTACAATGAGCAGTTCTTC. It is translated as CASSITSGRNSYNEQFF.